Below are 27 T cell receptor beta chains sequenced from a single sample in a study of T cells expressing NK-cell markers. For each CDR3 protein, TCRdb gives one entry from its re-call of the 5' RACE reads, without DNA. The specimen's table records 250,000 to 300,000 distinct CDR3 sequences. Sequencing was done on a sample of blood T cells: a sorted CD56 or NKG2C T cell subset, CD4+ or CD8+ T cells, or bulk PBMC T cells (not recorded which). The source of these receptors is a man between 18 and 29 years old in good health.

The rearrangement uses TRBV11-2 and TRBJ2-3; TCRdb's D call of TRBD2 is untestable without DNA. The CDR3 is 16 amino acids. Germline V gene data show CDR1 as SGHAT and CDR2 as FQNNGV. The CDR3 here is CASSLATSGAADTQYF.

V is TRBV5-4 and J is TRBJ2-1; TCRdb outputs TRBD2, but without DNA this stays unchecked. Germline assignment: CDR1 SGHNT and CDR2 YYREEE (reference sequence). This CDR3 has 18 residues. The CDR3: CASSSGLAGQSSYNEQFF.

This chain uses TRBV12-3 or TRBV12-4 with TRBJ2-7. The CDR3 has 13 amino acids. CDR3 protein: CASSDWEGYEQYF.

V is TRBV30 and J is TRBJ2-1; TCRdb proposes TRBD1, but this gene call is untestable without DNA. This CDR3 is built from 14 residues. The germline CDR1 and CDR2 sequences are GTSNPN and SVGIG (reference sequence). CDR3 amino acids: CAWSELGGWGEQFF.

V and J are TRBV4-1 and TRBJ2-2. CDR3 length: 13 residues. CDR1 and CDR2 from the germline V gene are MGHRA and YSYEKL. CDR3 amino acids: CASTRHAVGELFF.

The CDR3 here is CATSRDQLNEQFF. The chain employs TRBV15 and TRBJ2-1. Germline V gene sequence: CDR1 LNHNV, CDR2 YYDKDF (reference sequence). The CDR3 runs 13 residues.

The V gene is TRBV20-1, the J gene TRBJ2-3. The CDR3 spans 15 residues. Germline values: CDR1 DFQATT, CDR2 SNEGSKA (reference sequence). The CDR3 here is CSARGNGQSTDTQYF.

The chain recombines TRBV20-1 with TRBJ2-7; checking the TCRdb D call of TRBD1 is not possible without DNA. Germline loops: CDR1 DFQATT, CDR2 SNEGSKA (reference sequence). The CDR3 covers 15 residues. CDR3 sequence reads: CSASPLIANTYEQYF.

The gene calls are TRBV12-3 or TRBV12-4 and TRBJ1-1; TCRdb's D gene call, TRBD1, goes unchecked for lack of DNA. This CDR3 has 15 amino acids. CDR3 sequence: CASSLSATGGPEAFF.

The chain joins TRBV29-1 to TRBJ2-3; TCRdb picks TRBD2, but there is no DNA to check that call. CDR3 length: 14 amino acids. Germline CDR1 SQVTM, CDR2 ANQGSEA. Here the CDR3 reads CSVDASGRSDTQYF.

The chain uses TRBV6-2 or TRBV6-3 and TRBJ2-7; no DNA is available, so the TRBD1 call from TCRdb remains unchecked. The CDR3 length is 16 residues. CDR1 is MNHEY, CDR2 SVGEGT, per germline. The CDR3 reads CASSYGRTGSTYEQYF.

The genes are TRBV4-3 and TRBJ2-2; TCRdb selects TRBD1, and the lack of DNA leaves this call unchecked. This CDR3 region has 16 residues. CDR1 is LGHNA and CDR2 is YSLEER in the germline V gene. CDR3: CASSQGRGANTGELFF.

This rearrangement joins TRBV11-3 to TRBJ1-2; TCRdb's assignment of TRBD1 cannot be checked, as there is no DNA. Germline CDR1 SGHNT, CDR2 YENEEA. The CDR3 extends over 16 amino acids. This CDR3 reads CASSATIRQQFYGYTF.

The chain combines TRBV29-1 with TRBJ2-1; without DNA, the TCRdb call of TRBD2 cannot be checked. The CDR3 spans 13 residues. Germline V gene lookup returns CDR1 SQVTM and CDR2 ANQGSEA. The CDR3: CSVSGSSYNEQFF.

CDR3 sequence: CASSVRLAGEQFF. The rearrangement joins TRBV11-2 to TRBJ2-1. Per germline, CDR1 SGHAT and CDR2 FQNNGV. The CDR3 totals 13 residues.

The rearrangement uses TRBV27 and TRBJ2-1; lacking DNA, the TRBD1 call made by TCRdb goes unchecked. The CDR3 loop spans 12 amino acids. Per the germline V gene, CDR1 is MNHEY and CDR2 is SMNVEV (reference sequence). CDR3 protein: CASSSGQNEQFF.

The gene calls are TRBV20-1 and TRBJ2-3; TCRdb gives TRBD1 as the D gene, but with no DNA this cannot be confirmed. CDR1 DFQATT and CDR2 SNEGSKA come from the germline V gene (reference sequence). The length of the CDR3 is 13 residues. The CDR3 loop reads CSVSPRQGDTQYF.

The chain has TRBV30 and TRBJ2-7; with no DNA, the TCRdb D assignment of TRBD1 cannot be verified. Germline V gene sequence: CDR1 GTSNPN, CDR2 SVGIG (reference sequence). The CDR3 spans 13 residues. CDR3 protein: CAYNQGRNYEQYF.

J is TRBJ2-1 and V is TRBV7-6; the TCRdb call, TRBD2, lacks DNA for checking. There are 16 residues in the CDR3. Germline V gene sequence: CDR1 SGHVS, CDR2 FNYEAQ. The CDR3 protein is CASSRAPQREGDEQFF.

This CDR3 is CASSSGTARYEQYF. The chain carries TRBV12-3 or TRBV12-4 and TRBJ2-7; TCRdb gives TRBD1 as the D gene, but with no DNA this cannot be confirmed. The CDR3 has 14 amino acids.

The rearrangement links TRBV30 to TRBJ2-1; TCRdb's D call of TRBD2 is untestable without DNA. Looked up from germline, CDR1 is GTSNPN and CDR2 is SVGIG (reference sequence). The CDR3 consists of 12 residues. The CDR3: CAWREVDNEQFF.

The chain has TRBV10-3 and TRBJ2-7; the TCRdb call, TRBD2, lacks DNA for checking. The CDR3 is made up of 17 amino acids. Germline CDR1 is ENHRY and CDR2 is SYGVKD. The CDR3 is CAISELLAGGSGNEQYF.

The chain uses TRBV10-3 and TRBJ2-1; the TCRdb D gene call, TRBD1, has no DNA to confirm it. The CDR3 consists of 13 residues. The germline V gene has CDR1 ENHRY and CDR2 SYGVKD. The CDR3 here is CAISPGGYNEQFF.

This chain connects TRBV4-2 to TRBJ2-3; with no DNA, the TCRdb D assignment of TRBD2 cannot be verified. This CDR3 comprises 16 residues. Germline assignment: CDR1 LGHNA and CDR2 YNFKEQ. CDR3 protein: CASSQADGSSTDTQYF.

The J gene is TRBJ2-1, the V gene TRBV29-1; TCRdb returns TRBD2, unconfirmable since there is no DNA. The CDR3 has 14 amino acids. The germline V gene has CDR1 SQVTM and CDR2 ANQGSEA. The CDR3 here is CSVAVAGVGNEQFF.

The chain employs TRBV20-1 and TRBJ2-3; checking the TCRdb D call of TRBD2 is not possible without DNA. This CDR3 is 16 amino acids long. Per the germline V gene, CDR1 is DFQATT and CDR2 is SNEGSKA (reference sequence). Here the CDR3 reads CSPSGRALHSTDTQYF.

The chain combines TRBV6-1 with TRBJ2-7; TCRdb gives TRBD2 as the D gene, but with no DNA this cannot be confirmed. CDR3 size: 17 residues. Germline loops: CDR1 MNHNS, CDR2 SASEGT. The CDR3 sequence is CASRPAQRRDLSYEQYF.